The sequence of this TCR beta chain was determined in a study of T cell responses to AZD1222 COVID-19 vaccine. Whole-study results and caveats: Spike-specific TCR breadth and depth rose after two AZD1222 doses.

Sequenced by immunoSEQ multiplex PCR; TCRdb stores in-frame clones only, minus some. The sample records 150,000 to 200,000 clones, about 91% being singletons. Worth noting for this clone: The antigen is unknown.

Trimming took 8 bases from V and 6 from J; bases not matched to a gene: 7. This CDR3 has 13 amino acids. Per the germline V gene, CDR1 is LNHDA and CDR2 is SQIVND (reference sequence). This clonotype was sampled from an adult in good health. Sequenced material: peripheral blood, taken on day 0 of AZD1222 vaccination. This chain links TRBV19 with TRBJ1-5, with 7 bases fitting TRBD1. The CDR3 is CASPANRGQPQHF. DNA of the CDR3: TGTGCCAGTCCTGCGAACAGGGGTCAGCCCCAGCATTTT.